This T cell receptor beta chain was identified during a study of neoadjuvant anti-PD-1 for oral cavity cancer (dated by TCRdb to about 2021). About the investigation overall: Before undergoing curative-intent surgical resection, most patients got three to four biweekly nivolumab doses at 3 mg/kg. A fourth nivolumab dose was given around day 43 to patients without progression, and definitive surgical resection was performed in those patients on days 50-56. Under RECIST 1.1, a patient counted as a responder if showing complete response, partial response or stable disease, and as a non-responder if showing progression. There were 11 to 13 patients in the parent correlative cohort, and the response rate was around 30%.

The time point label of this sample denotes: after neoadjuvant nivolumab, at surgical resection. The patients had newly diagnosed stage II-IVA oral cavity squamous cell carcinoma and had not received any prior systemic or radiation treatment. The cohort was made up of patients with locally advanced, HPV-negative oral cavity squamous cell carcinoma. The samples were drawn from a longitudinal correlative study tied to a single-arm phase II trial testing neoadjuvant nivolumab in oral cavity squamous cell carcinoma. Genomic DNA-based TCRbeta sequencing was performed on subject-matched pre- and post-treatment PBMCs and tumors from three responders and three non-responders. Genomic DNA was isolated from tumor tissue using the Maxwell RSC DNA from Tissue kit. As concerns this clone: Which antigen it targets is not known. Base qualities are not recorded, but no much larger clone differs from it by a single base.

Overall study outcomes, separate from this receptor: Higher pretreatment blood TCRbeta clonality and lower post-treatment tumor TCRbeta clonality were correlated with higher pretreatment blood Treg/Th17 ratios. Only three patients per response group were included in the TCR analyses, and the authors called for validation in larger cohorts. Larger post-treatment sizes of preexisting intratumoral clones correlated with greater tumor shrinkage, suggesting expansion of preexisting clones contributed to response.

Tumor libraries used mostly 4.5 to 6 ug of input genomic DNA for survey sequencing, with two replicates per sample. Following the manufacturer's instructions, the team built TCRbeta libraries using the immunoSEQ hsTCRbeta kit. The finished libraries were brought together in one pool at around 3.1 nM, which was then read using an Illumina NovaSeq 6000 S4 flow cell. The source study handled its data this way. Raw data preprocessing and quality control were performed with the immunoSEQ Analyzer. The analysis was restricted to productive rearrangements, with each unique CDR3 amino acid sequence defining a clonotype. Using the R package tcR, the researchers computed the Gini-Simpson index as their estimate of repertoire clonality. Student's t test was used to compare Gini indices, and Pearson correlation was used to assess associations with tumor size change. TCRdb holds this immuneACCESS table with in-frame rearrangements only. Some clones are missing; in checked studies, unresolved V genes explain under half, and the rest has no known cause. V and J calls and clone size are those listed in that table; D and trimming were worked out from the DNA. The sample data list 2,000 or so clones, and 45% to 65% of these were observed just once. The ten largest clones take up 17% of the sample.

The sample here was tumor tissue, taken after nivolumab (anti-PD-1) treatment. The receptor's source is a person between 40 and 80 years old with oral cavity squamous cell carcinoma.

The CDR3 sequence is CASSSAIEAFF. The nucleotides read TGCGCCAGCAGCTCGGCCATTGAAGCTTTCTTT. The V and J genes are TRBV5-1 and TRBJ1-1; the D gene cannot be resolved reliably. The germline V gene encodes CDR1 SGHRS and CDR2 YFSETQ. The trim is 3 bases for V and 7 bases for J, with a gap of 7 bases between the germline ends. The CDR3 sequence holds 11 residues, the cysteine and phenylalanine included. The CDR3 DNA has 33 bases and is translated from base 1. With the portions outside the CDR3 filled from the reference TRBV5-1 and TRBJ1-1 genes, the complete variable region becomes KAGVTQTPRYLIKTRGQQVTLSCSPISGHRSVSWYQQTPGQGLQFLFEYFSETQRNKGNFPGRFSGRQFSNSRSEMNVSTLELGDSALYLCASSSAIEAFFGQGTRLTVV.